This T cell receptor (beta chain) stems from a study of T cells in tuberculosis. In the study overall: Sequenced TCRs come from CD1B-GMM tetramer-binding T cells. Points from the study as a whole: The TCR-beta difference was not significant; alpha differences partly reflected length.

With V trimmed by 3 bases and J by 9 bases, 1 base remained unmatched. The CDR3 covers 12 residues. Germline V gives CDR1 MNHEY, CDR2 SVGAGI. Time point indicated: new active TB diagnosis, blood taken before or within 7 days of starting treatment. Remarks on this clone: What it recognizes is unknown.

The data were produced by immunoSEQ multiplex PCR, yet TCRdb's version contains in-frame clones alone and is incomplete. The table has approximately 53,000 clones, roughly 95% seen once. The chain couples TRBV6-5 to TRBJ2-3, with 9 bases aligning to TRBD2. The source is an adult with tuberculosis. The input for sequencing was PBMCs, taken at tuberculosis diagnosis. CDR3 residues: CASSYLAGTQYF. CDR3 DNA sequence: TGTGCCAGCAGTTATCTAGCGGGGACGCAGTATTTT.